The clone carrying this T cell receptor beta chain was seen repeatedly, ten times or more. Its cognate antigen is unknown. This CDR3 is 15 amino acids long. V shed 4 bases, J shed 3 bases, and the junction held 3 bases outside the gene matches. Germline values: CDR1 ENHRY, CDR2 SYGVKD. The data derive from a study of CD8+CD57+ T cells in acquired aplastic anemia. The study, taken as a whole, reports: Simpson's diversity of CD8+ cells was not significantly different in patients compared with controls.

The use of genomic DNA as template underpinned the TCR beta VDJ and CDR3 profiling. TCRdb fed the reads into MiXCR, producing one record per CDR3 protein. The sample lists some 170,000 distinct CDR3 sequences, approximately 43% occurring once. The receptor was isolated from a human donor in good health. V usage is TRBV10-3 and J usage is TRBJ1-5; 10 positions agree with TRBD1. The sample was sorted CD4+, CD8+, or CD8+CD57+ T cells (not recorded which) from PBMCs. The CDR3: CAISGGQGTNQPQHF. The CDR3 DNA reads as TGTGCCATCAGTGGGGGACAGGGGACCAATCAGCCCCAGCATTTT.